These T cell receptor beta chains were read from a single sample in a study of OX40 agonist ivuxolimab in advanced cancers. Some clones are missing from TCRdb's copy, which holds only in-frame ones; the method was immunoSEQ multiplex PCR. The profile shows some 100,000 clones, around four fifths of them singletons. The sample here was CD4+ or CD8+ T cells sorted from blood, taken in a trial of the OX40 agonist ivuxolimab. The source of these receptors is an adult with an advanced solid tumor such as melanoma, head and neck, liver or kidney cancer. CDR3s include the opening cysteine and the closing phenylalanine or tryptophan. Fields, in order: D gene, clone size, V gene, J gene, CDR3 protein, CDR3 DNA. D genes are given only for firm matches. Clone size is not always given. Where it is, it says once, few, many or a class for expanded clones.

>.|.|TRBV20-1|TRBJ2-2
CSGYRGAVF
TGCAGCGGATACCGGGGAGCTGTTTTT
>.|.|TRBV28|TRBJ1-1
CASSLQGEAFF
TGTGCCAGCAGTTTACAGGGTGAAGCTTTCTTT
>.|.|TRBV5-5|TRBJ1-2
CASSLASSAGYGYTF
TGTGCCAGCAGCTTGGCTTCCTCGGCCGGCTATGGCTACACCTTC
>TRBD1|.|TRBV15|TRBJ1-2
CATSRENLDRGYGYTF
TGTGCCACCAGCAGAGAAAACTTAGACAGGGGCTATGGCTACACCTTC
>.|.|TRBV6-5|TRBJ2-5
CASSYQSQETQYF
TGTGCCAGCAGTTACCAGAGCCAAGAGACCCAGTACTTC
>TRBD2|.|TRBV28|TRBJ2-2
CASSPSGLAGALGTGELFF
TGTGCCAGCAGTCCCTCCGGGCTAGCGGGGGCATTGGGGACCGGGGAGCTGTTTTTT
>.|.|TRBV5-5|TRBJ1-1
CASSWRTQNTEAFF
TGTGCCAGCAGCTGGAGGACCCAGAACACTGAAGCTTTCTTT
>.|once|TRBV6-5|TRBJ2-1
CASSYSSGRPNEQFF
TGTGCCAGCAGTTACTCATCGGGACGACCTAATGAGCAGTTCTTC
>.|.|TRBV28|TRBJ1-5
CASIEGGAGTAGPQHF
TGTGCCAGCATTGAAGGAGGGGCAGGGACCGCGGGGCCCCAGCATTTT
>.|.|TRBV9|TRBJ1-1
CASSPWTEMNTEAFF
TGTGCCAGCAGCCCCTGGACAGAGATGAACACTGAAGCTTTCTTT
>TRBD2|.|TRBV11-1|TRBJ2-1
CASSIGLANNEQFF
TGTGCCAGCAGCATAGGACTAGCGAATAATGAGCAGTTCTTC
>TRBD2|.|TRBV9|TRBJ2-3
CASSVAGAGGSTDTQYF
TGTGCCAGCAGCGTAGCTGGGGCGGGGGGGAGCACAGATACGCAGTATTTT
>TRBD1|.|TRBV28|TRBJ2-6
CASSFPQGAFSGANVLTF
TGTGCCAGCAGTTTCCCACAGGGGGCCTTCTCTGGGGCCAACGTCCTGACTTTC
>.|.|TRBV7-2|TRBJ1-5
CASSLVSGEEQPQHF
TGTGCCAGCAGCTTAGTTAGCGGCGAGGAACAGCCCCAGCATTTT
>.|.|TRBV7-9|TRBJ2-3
CASSPDSDTQYF
TGTGCCAGCAGCCCCGACTCCGATACGCAGTATTTT
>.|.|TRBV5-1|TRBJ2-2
CASSLAGRNTGELFF
TGCGCCAGCAGCTTGGCGGGCAGAAACACCGGGGAGCTGTTTTTT
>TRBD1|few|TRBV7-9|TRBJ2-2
CASSAGQVYAGELFF
TGTGCCAGCAGCGCGGGACAGGTCTATGCCGGGGAGCTGTTTTTT
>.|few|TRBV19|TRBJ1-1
CASSTGPNTEAFF
TGTGCCAGTAGTACTGGGCCTAACACTGAAGCTTTCTTT
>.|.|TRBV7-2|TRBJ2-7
CASSLAGGYEQYF
TGTGCCAGCAGCTTAGCGGGGGGCTACGAGCAGTACTTC
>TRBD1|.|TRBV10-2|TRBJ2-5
CASSVGQGLSETQYF
TGCGCCAGCAGTGTGGGACAGGGGTTGAGTGAGACCCAGTACTTC
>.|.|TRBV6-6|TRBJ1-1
CASSSADRNTEAFF
TGTGCCAGCAGTTCCGCGGACAGGAACACTGAAGCTTTCTTT
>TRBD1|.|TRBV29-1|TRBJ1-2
CSVFAGGGGYTF
TGCAGCGTTTTCGCAGGGGGCGGAGGCTACACCTTC
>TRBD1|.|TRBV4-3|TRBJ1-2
CASSQDRDRGLDGYTF
TGCGCCAGCAGCCAAGATCGAGACAGGGGGCTCGATGGCTACACCTTC
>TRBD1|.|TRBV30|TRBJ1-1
CAWSQGVYTEAFF
TGTGCCTGGAGTCAGGGGGTTTACACTGAAGCTTTCTTT
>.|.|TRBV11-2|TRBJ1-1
CASSLRGVEAFF
TGTGCCAGCAGCTTACGAGGGGTTGAAGCTTTCTTT
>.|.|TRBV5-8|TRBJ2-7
CASSSESSYEQYF
TGTGCCAGCAGCTCAGAAAGCTCCTACGAGCAGTACTTC
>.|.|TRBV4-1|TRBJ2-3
CASSQGFGSVADTQYF
TGCGCCAGCAGCCAAGGGTTCGGCTCGGTGGCAGATACGCAGTATTTT
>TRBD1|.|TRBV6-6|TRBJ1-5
CASSSGQGINNQPQHF
TGTGCCAGCAGTTCGGGACAGGGAATTAACAATCAGCCCCAGCATTTT
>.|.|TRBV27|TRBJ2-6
CASTPTSGANVLTF
TGTGCCAGCACCCCGACCTCTGGGGCCAACGTCCTGACTTTC
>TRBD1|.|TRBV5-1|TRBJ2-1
CASSLEGPGQVVSSSYNEQFF
TGCGCCAGCAGCTTGGAAGGTCCGGGACAGGTAGTTTCCAGCTCCTACAATGAGCAGTTCTTC
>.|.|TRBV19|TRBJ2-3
CASSGLGGLTDTQYF
TGTGCCAGTAGTGGTCTGGGCGGCCTCACAGATACGCAGTATTTT
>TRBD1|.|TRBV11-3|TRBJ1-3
CASSFSGGSRDRGTGNTIYF
TGTGCCAGCAGCTTCAGTGGTGGGTCCCGGGACAGGGGTACAGGAAACACCATATATTTT
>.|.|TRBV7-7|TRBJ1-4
CASSSSPGGKLFF
TGTGCCAGCAGCTCGAGTCCCGGTGGAAAACTGTTTTTT
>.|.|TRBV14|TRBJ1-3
CASSDYDRGWGLTVRAGNTIYF
TGTGCCAGCAGCGACTATGACCGTGGTTGGGGCCTGACGGTACGAGCTGGAAACACCATATATTTT
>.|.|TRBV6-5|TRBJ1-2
CASTTAIGYTF
TGTGCCAGCACTACGGCAATTGGCTACACCTTC
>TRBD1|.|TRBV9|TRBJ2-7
CASSVAWDRSYEQYF
TGTGCCAGCAGCGTAGCCTGGGACAGGAGTTACGAGCAGTACTTC
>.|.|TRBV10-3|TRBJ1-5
CAISGGFGGNQPQHF
TGTGCCATCAGTGGTGGTTTCGGAGGTAATCAGCCCCAGCATTTT
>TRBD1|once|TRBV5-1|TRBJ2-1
CASSLRDSGYNEQFF
TGCGCCAGCAGCTTGAGGGACAGTGGTTACAATGAGCAGTTCTTC
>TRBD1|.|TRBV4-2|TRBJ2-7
CASSQMTGGSGEQYF
TGTGCCAGCAGCCAAATGACAGGGGGCTCGGGGGAGCAGTACTTC
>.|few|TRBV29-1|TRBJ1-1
CSVSGALNTEAFF
TGCAGCGTCTCAGGGGCACTGAACACTGAAGCTTTCTTT
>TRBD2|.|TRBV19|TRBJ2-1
CASSIPWTSGKSGEQFF
TGTGCCAGTAGTATACCTTGGACTAGCGGGAAATCGGGTGAGCAGTTCTTC
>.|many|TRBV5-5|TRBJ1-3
CASSRSGTALGNTIYF
TGTGCCAGCAGCAGATCCGGGACGGCCTTGGGAAACACCATATATTTT
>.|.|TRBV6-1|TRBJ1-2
CASTRSGGDYGYTF
TGTGCCAGCACCCGCTCGGGAGGCGACTATGGCTACACCTTC
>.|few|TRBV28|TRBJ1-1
CASSQRGQGPQF
TGTGCCAGCAGTCAAAGGGGTCAGGGGCCCCAATTT
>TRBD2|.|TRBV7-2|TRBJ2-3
CASKSIVGGVTDTQYF
TGTGCCAGCAAATCCATAGTCGGGGGGGTCACAGATACGCAGTATTTT
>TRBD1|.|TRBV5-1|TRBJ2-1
CASSLVNRGPGQFF
TGCGCCAGCAGCTTGGTTAACAGGGGGCCCGGGCAGTTCTTC
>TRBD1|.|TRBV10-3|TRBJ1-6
CAIRGQGVNSPLHF
TGTGCCATCAGAGGACAGGGGGTTAATTCACCCCTCCACTTT
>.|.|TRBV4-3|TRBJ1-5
CASSQDLGQPQHF
TGCGCCAGCAGCCAAGATCTAGGGCAGCCCCAGCATTTT
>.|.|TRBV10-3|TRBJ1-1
CAIKFDLLNTEAFF
TGTGCCATCAAATTCGATTTGCTAAACACTGAAGCTTTCTTT
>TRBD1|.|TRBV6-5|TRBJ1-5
CASSTGTGHQPQHF
TGTGCCAGCAGTACTGGGACAGGCCATCAGCCCCAGCATTTT
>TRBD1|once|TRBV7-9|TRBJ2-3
CASSPTGVRDTQYF
TGTGCCAGCAGCCCAACAGGGGTTCGAGATACGCAGTATTTT
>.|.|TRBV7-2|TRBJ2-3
CASSLVGSSTDTQYF
TGTGCCAGCAGCTTAGTAGGTAGTAGCACAGATACGCAGTATTTT
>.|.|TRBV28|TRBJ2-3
CASLRDLGGNTQYF
TGTGCCAGCCTCCGGGACCTAGGAGGCAATACGCAGTATTTT
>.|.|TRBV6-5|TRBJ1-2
CASSLGHLGDYGYTF
TGTGCCAGCAGTCTGGGACACCTGGGGGACTATGGCTACACCTTC
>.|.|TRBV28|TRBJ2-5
CASSFWREETQYF
TGTGCCAGCAGTTTCTGGAGGGAAGAGACCCAGTACTTC